The 5 T cell receptor beta chains reported below all come from one sample, sequenced in a study of cytomegalovirus exposure and HLA in healthy donors. Primers: 60 Vbeta forward and 13 Jbeta reverse. TCRdb's copy holds only in-frame clones and misses some; the assay was immunoSEQ multiplex PCR. Among about 170,000 clones listed, around 77% were seen once. Material: PBMCs. The receptors here all came from a female donor in good health and CMV-seronegative.

J is TRBJ1-5 and V is TRBV5-6, with D tentatively TRBD1 (6 bases). Germline V gives CDR1 SGHDT, CDR2 YYEEEE. Trimming shortened V by 4 bases and J by 7 bases, and 18 bases separated the two germline ends. The CDR3 loop spans 15 amino acids. The CDR3 coding sequence is TGTGCCAGCAGCCCGCGCGGGGGCAGGTACCAGCCCCAGCATTTT. Amino acid sequence: CASSPRGGRYQPQHF.

The chain combines TRBV5-1 with TRBJ2-7, with 9 bases lining up with TRBD1. V was clipped by 6 bases and J by 5 bases; unmatched bases: 12. CDR1 is SGHRS and CDR2 is YFSETQ in the germline V gene. The CDR3 length is 15 residues. The CDR3 region is CASTGTGTGLDEQYF. In DNA, the CDR3 is TGCGCCAGCACTGGAACCGGGACAGGGTTAGACGAGCAGTACTTC.

CDR3 nucleotide sequence: TGCGCCAGCAGCTTGACGAAACTAGCCCGCACAGATACGCAGTATTTT. This encodes CASSLTKLARTDTQYF. The chain is built from TRBV5-1 and TRBJ2-3; D is perhaps TRBD2 (6 bases). The V gene lost 1 base and the J gene lost 1 base, with 13 bases spanning the gap. Germline CDR1 reads SGHRS; CDR2 reads YFSETQ. The CDR3 extends over 16 amino acids. Full variable domain (missing parts from reference TRBV5-1 and TRBJ2-3): KAGVTQTPRYLIKTRGQQVTLSCSPISGHRSVSWYQQTPGQGLQFLFEYFSETQRNKGNFPGRFSGRQFSNSRSEMNVSTLELGDSALYLCASSLTKLARTDTQYFGPGTRLTVL.

The J gene is TRBJ1-1, the V gene TRBV19; no clear D gene. This CDR3 comprises 15 residues. Germline lookup yields CDR1 LNHDA and CDR2 SQIVND (reference sequence). V was clipped by 7 bases and J by 2 bases, with 17 bases between them. CDR3 residues: CASNSIRGLNTEAFF. The CDR3 coding sequence is TGTGCCAGTAATTCGATCAGAGGCCTCAACACTGAAGCTTTCTTT. The full variable domain, its missing parts supplied by reference TRBV19 and TRBJ1-1, is DGGITQSPKYLFRKEGQNVTLSCEQNLNHDAMYWYRQDPGQGLRLIYYSQIVNDFQKGDIAEGYSVSREKKESFPLTVTSAQKNPTAFYLCASNSIRGLNTEAFFGQGTRLTVV.

CDR3 loop: CASSPPVGNTGELFF. The CDR3 DNA reads as TGTGCCAGCTCACCACCGGTGGGCAACACCGGGGAGCTGTTTTTT. The rearrangement uses TRBV18 and TRBJ2-2; D gene uncertain. The CDR3 is 15 residues long. V shed 0 bases and J shed 2 bases, with 7 bases lying between them. Germline CDR1 KGHSH, CDR2 LQKENI.